This T cell receptor beta chain was retrieved from a study of CD8+ T cells in alopecia areata (dated by TCRdb to between 2018 and 2020). Some background on the complete study: Treated patients were enrolled in an open-label pilot trial of oral tofacitinib at 5 to 10 mg twice daily for moderate-to-severe alopecia areata. Tofacitinib was administered for 6 to 18 months, and 6 months of follow-up off drug were then conducted to assess delayed response and recurrence. In both human patients and the C3H/HeJ mouse model, the study applied high-throughput TCRbeta sequencing to look at T cell clonal expansion in alopecia areata. On the human side, TCRbeta sequencing was run on scalp tissue and on sorted CD4+ and CD8+ peripheral blood T cells from healthy controls and from alopecia areata patients with either patchy or totalis/universalis disease. Biopsies were taken from tofacitinib-treated patients at baseline and at 4 and 24 weeks of treatment, and a later scalp biopsy was taken in several of the tofacitinib-treated patients. Scalp clonality was compared among normal scalp (n=4), patchy alopecia areata scalp (n=8), and alopecia totalis/universalis scalp (n=8). The RNA source kit depended on sample type: the PAXgene miRNA kit for fixed scalp, the miRNeasy kit for PBMCs, and the RNeasy kit for mouse skin. TCRbeta CDR3 regions were amplified by immunoSEQ multiplex PCR using 35 Vbeta forward and 13 Jbeta reverse primers. What the research found in general, with its limitations: Compared with mice, TCR sequences shared between patients were less clear, possibly partly because of HLA diversity across the patient population. Scalp TCR repertoire analysis is complicated because resident alphabeta T cells in normal human skin are also sequenced, whereas mouse skin is dominated by gammadelta T cells. Compared with normal scalp, lesional scalp, particularly in alopecia totalis/universalis, had higher clonality and more expanded CD8+ clones, which suggests antigenic drive.

Lesional scalp punch biopsies and peripheral blood were obtained from alopecia areata patients. PBMCs were isolated by density centrifugation and stained for CD3, CD4 and CD8, and CD4+ and CD8+ T cells were sorted on a FACSAria. With regard to this clone: Its antigen is unknown. No base quality values were provided; no much bigger clone lies one nucleotide off.

Taken from cysteine to phenylalanine, the CDR3 has 16 residues. The only DNA kept is the CDR3, 48 bases in frame from the first base. Per the germline V gene, SQVTM is the CDR1 and ANQGSEA is the CDR2. For this chain, trimming is 6 bases at the V end and 7 bases at the J end, and the number of junction bases without a gene match is 14. Receptor libraries were prepared by the immunoSEQ multiplex PCR assay. To provide template for TCR sequencing, every sample had RNA extracted and reverse transcribed into cDNA. First-strand cDNA was synthesized with SuperScript III using a 2:1 mix of oligo-dT and random hexamers. A synthetic immune receptor repertoire was used to gauge amplification bias, and whatever bias remained was removed computationally. On the study's bioinformatics: After raw reads were preprocessed to remove errors, the CDR3 was defined following IMGT conventions as running from the conserved cysteine to phenylalanine. To get clonality, Shannon entropy was normalized by log2 of the number of productive unique TCRs and the result was subtracted from 1. Scalp TCRbeta sequences were cross-referenced with sorted blood CD4 and CD8 repertoires so that the CD4 or CD8 identity of scalp clones could be inferred. The table comes from immuneACCESS by way of TCRdb, which keeps in-frame sequences with V and J called. Part of the clones is missing from these tables; in studies checked, under half for an unresolved V gene and the rest for unknown reasons. D and trimming come from the DNA, and the V and J calls and clone size come from that table. This sample lists around 140,000 clones; approximately 50% were detected once. Jointly, the top ten make up about 6.8% of the sample.

The TCR originated in a human donor with alopecia areata. The source material was CD4+ T cells sorted from blood. Here the chain combines TRBV29-1 and TRBJ2-1; TRBD1 fits 11 bases in the junction. The bases are TGCAGCGTAGGGTTCATTAGGGGACAGGGGGGTAATGAGCAGTTCTTC. Translation gives CSVGFIRGQGGNEQFF.